Below, 25 T cell receptor beta chains from the same sample are listed, as sequenced in a study of OX40 agonist ivuxolimab in advanced cancers. Generated by immunoSEQ multiplex PCR, the TCRdb table keeps only in-frame clones and is missing some. The table includes tens of thousands of clones, approximately 85% detected once. Sequencing used CD4+ or CD8+ T cells sorted from blood, obtained in a trial of the OX40 agonist ivuxolimab. All receptors derive from an adult with an advanced solid tumor such as melanoma, head and neck, liver or kidney cancer.

This clone showed up just once. The rearrangement links TRBV9 to TRBJ2-7; D assignment may be TRBD1 or TRBD2 (6 bases each). The CDR3 totals 16 residues. The germline gives CDR1 SGDLS, CDR2 YYNGEE. V shed 0 bases and J shed 2 bases, with 15 bases lying between them. CDR3 coding DNA: TGTGCCAGCAGCGTAGGAGGGGGACTGTCAACCTACGAGCAGTACTTC. It encodes CASSVGGGLSTYEQYF. The full variable domain, rest sourced from reference TRBV9 and TRBJ2-7, is DSGVTQTPKHLITATGQRVTLRCSPRSGDLSVYWYQQSLDQGLQFLIQYYNGEERAKGNILERFSAQQFPDLHSELNLSSLELGDSALYFCASSVGGGLSTYEQYFGPGTRLTVT.

The rearrangement joins TRBV7-9 to TRBJ2-5, with D hard to call. Germline values: CDR1 SEHNR, CDR2 FQNEAQ (reference sequence). The CDR3 loop spans 13 amino acids. Trimming took 6 bases from V and 1 from J, leaving 9 bases between them. CDR3 in amino acids: CASRSTSQETQYF. DNA of the CDR3: TGTGCCAGCAGGTCGACCAGCCAAGAGACCCAGTACTTC.

The chain uses TRBV19 and TRBJ2-7; no clear D gene. The germline V and J ends were trimmed by 9 bases and 7 bases, with 19 bases remaining between them. The CDR3 spans 13 residues. Germline CDR1 reads LNHDA; CDR2 reads SQIVND (reference sequence). The CDR3 loop is CASKVGPLGEQYF. The CDR3 DNA sequence: TGTGCCAGCAAGGTGGGTCCCTTGGGGGAGCAGTACTTC.

CDR3 sequence (DNA): TGTGCCTGGATGAGGGGCCTCCCCTACAATGAGCAGTTCTTC. Its translation is CAWMRGLPYNEQFF. The chain combines TRBV30 with TRBJ2-1; D assignment may be TRBD1 or TRBD2 (5 bases each). Trimming stripped 4 bases from V and 2 bases from J, with 12 bases between. The germline V gene encodes CDR1 GTSNPN and CDR2 SVGIG (reference sequence). The CDR3 has 14 amino acids. Full variable domain (rest looked up from reference TRBV30 and TRBJ2-1): SQTIHQWPATLVQPVGSPLSLECTVEGTSNPNLYWYRQAAGRGLQLLFYSVGIGQISSEVPQNLSASRPQDRQFILSSKKLLLSDSGFYLCAWMRGLPYNEQFFGPGTRLTVL.

The rearrangement links TRBV27 to TRBJ1-6; no reliable D call. This CDR3 comprises 15 residues. V was clipped by 5 bases and J by 0 bases, with 8 bases between them. The germline V gene encodes CDR1 MNHEY and CDR2 SMNVEV (reference sequence). CDR3 nucleotide sequence: TGTGCCAGCAGTCCCGGGAGCTCCTATAATTCACCCCTCCACTTT. Its protein is CASSPGSSYNSPLHF.

The rearrangement links TRBV18 to TRBJ2-2; 8 bases match TRBD1. CDR1 and CDR2 (germline): KGHSH, LQKENI. Unmatched junction bases numbered 10, after V lost 3 bases and J lost 4 bases. The CDR3 totals 17 residues. This CDR3 is CASSPKGDRTFTGELFF. DNA for the CDR3: TGTGCCAGCTCACCGAAAGGGGACAGGACATTCACCGGGGAGCTGTTTTTT.

The V call is TRBV11-2, the J call TRBJ2-5; 7 bases map to TRBD2. The J call could be wrong; TRBJ2-7 is a better fit for the DNA end. CDR1 is SGHAT and CDR2 is FQNNGV in the germline V gene. The CDR3 totals 13 residues. The CDR3 region has the DNA TGTGCCAGCAGCTATCTAGCGGTCTACGAGCAGTACTTC. Amino acids: CASSYLAVYEQYF.

CDR3 coding DNA: TGTGCCAGTAGCCCAGGGACTAGCGGAGACTACGAGCAGTACTTC. Its protein is CASSPGTSGDYEQYF. The chain couples TRBV19 to TRBJ2-7, with TRBD2 matching 11 bases. Germline CDR1 reads LNHDA; CDR2 reads SQIVND (reference sequence). V shed 6 bases and J 3 bases; nucleotides not matched to a gene: 7. CDR3 size: 15 residues.

This clone came up once. The genes are TRBV9 and TRBJ2-5; D may be TRBD2 (6 bases). The CDR3 sequence is 13 residues long. With 0 bases removed from V and 5 bases from J, the gap between germline ends came to 8 bases. Per the germline V gene, CDR1 is SGDLS and CDR2 is YYNGEE. CDR3 amino acids: CASSVVGGETQYF. The CDR3 DNA reads TGTGCCAGCAGCGTAGTTGGAGGGGAGACCCAGTACTTC.

The chain couples TRBV15 to TRBJ2-1, with TRBD2 identical over 7 bases. CDR3 size: 12 residues. Germline trimming cut 0 bases from V and 10 bases from J; bases unmatched to any gene: 0. Germline V gives CDR1 LNHNV, CDR2 YYDKDF (reference sequence). CDR3 nucleotide sequence: TGTGCCACCAGCAGAGACGGGGGGGAGCAGTTCTTC. Encoded protein: CATSRDGGEQFF.

The chain links TRBV7-9 to TRBJ2-7; 8 positions agree with TRBD2. The germline V gene encodes CDR1 SEHNR and CDR2 FQNEAQ (reference sequence). This CDR3 contains 13 residues. V trimming: 3 bases; J trimming: 6 bases; junction bases outside the gene matches: 4. The CDR3 nucleotides are TGTGCCAGCAGCTTGGATACTAGCGGCGAGCAGTACTTC. Its protein product is CASSLDTSGEQYF.

This clone was detected only a few times. The gene calls are TRBV7-3 and TRBJ1-1; D is unresolved. This CDR3 contains 13 residues. The germline V and J ends were trimmed by 1 base and 6 bases, with 9 bases remaining between them. Germline lookup yields CDR1 SGHTA and CDR2 FQGTGA. The CDR3, as DNA: TGTGCCAGCAGCTTAAACTTGAGGGCTGAAGCTTTCTTT. Protein sequence: CASSLNLRAEAFF.

The chain employs TRBV6-5 and TRBJ1-5; D ambiguous. CDR3 length equals 16 residues. Germline V gene lookup returns CDR1 MNHEY and CDR2 SVGAGI. V was pared by 4 bases and J by 1 base, with 14 bases between. This chain's CDR3 is CASSSSFSGSNQPQHF. The DNA of the CDR3 is TGTGCCAGCAGTTCCTCCTTCTCGGGGAGCAATCAGCCCCAGCATTTT.

V usage is TRBV6-6 and J usage is TRBJ2-3; D is unclear. The CDR3 totals 15 residues. Trimming took 0 bases from V and 2 from J, leaving 9 bases between them. Per the germline V gene, CDR1 is MNHNY and CDR2 is SVGAGI (reference sequence). The CDR3, as DNA: TGTGCCAGCAGTTACTCCATTGGTAACACAGATACGCAGTATTTT. This translates into CASSYSIGNTDTQYF.

This clone was counted a single time. The V call is TRBV7-9, the J call TRBJ2-5; D not resolved. The V gene lost 5 bases and the J gene lost 5 bases, with 9 bases spanning the gap. CDR1 and CDR2 from the germline V gene are SEHNR and FQNEAQ (reference sequence). CDR3 size: 12 residues. CDR3 sequence: CASSPRMETQYF. The CDR3 DNA sequence: TGTGCCAGCAGCCCCAGGATGGAGACCCAGTACTTC.

The genes are TRBV18 and TRBJ2-1, with D perhaps given as TRBD1 or TRBD2 (6 bases each). The length of the CDR3 is 14 residues. V shed 2 bases and J shed 8 bases, with 13 bases lying between them. CDR1 KGHSH and CDR2 LQKENI come from the germline V gene. Here the CDR3 reads CASSPTGAPHEQFF. The CDR3 nucleotides read TGTGCCAGCTCACCAACGGGGGCCCCCCATGAGCAGTTCTTC.

V gene TRBV27 combines with J gene TRBJ2-1; 12 positions agree with TRBD2. Germline CDR1 MNHEY, CDR2 SMNVEV (reference sequence). Germline trimming cut 6 bases from V and 10 bases from J; bases unmatched to any gene: 4. CDR3 length: 13 residues. This CDR3 is CASRPGLAGEQFF. In DNA, the CDR3 is TGTGCCAGCAGGCCGGGACTAGCGGGCGAGCAGTTCTTC.

The CDR3, as DNA: TGTGCCAGTAGTACCAATACTAGCCCCAGAGTCGGCAATGAGCAGTTCTTC. Protein: CASSTNTSPRVGNEQFF. J is TRBJ2-1 and V is TRBV19; possible D gene TRBD2, 6 bases. The CDR3 runs to 17 residues. Per the germline V gene, CDR1 is LNHDA and CDR2 is SQIVND (reference sequence). V shed 4 bases and J shed 6 bases, with 22 bases lying between them.

This chain links TRBV7-8 with TRBJ2-5, with D maybe TRBD2 (6 bases). The DNA end is a closer match to TRBJ2-7, so the J assignment may be wrong. Germline CDR1 and CDR2: SGHVS and FQNEAQ. The CDR3 covers 15 residues. The DNA of the CDR3 is TGTGCCAGCAGCTTAGTGCGGGGCCTTCCACACGAGCAGTACTTC. Translating it yields CASSLVRGLPHEQYF.

The chain combines TRBV28 with TRBJ2-7; D not resolved. The CDR3 is made up of 15 amino acids. Trimming removed 3 bases from V and 2 bases from J, with 14 bases in between. The germline V gene encodes CDR1 MDHEN and CDR2 SYDVKM. Here the CDR3 reads CASSFESTIAYEQYF. CDR3 coding DNA: TGTGCCAGCAGTTTCGAGTCAACGATAGCCTACGAGCAGTACTTC.

V gene TRBV5-6 combines with J gene TRBJ2-5; TRBD1 matches at 8 bases. The J segment lost 3 bases and the V segment lost 2 bases, leaving 6 bases of the junction unmatched. CDR1 is SGHDT, CDR2 YYEEEE, per germline. The CDR3 length is 15 residues. CDR3 nucleotide sequence: TGTGCCAGCAGCTTTAGGGACAGGCCAAAAGAGACCCAGTACTTC. Translated: CASSFRDRPKETQYF.

This clone was counted a few times. The chain couples TRBV2 to TRBJ1-2, with D possibly TRBD1 on 6 matching bases. This CDR3 contains 12 residues. Germline CDR1 and CDR2: SNHLY and FYNNEI. Trimming shortened V by 8 bases and J by 2 bases, and 9 bases separated the two germline ends. CDR3 DNA sequence: TGTGCCAGCGCGGGACAAAACTATGGCTACACCTTC. Translated: CASAGQNYGYTF.

The chain employs TRBV27 and TRBJ2-5, with D perhaps TRBD1 (5 bases). Trimming left V 2 bases short and J 5 bases short, with 9 bases between. This CDR3 has 13 residues. Germline lookup yields CDR1 MNHEY and CDR2 SMNVEV (reference sequence). The chain's CDR3 is CASSLGARETQYF. In DNA, the CDR3 is TGTGCCAGCAGTTTAGGGGCCCGGGAGACCCAGTACTTC.

The J gene is TRBJ1-5, the V gene TRBV4-1; D might be TRBD1 (5 bases). This CDR3 has 16 residues. The V end was cut by 3 bases, the J end by 0 bases, with 12 bases between. CDR1 is MGHRA, CDR2 YSYEKL, per germline. CDR3 region: CASSQLPGISNQPQHF. DNA for the CDR3: TGCGCCAGCAGCCAGCTACCAGGGATTAGCAATCAGCCCCAGCATTTT.

V gene TRBV11-2 combines with J gene TRBJ1-3; D is undetermined. Germline V gives CDR1 SGHAT, CDR2 FQNNGV. V gave up 1 base and J gave up 4 bases, with 8 bases separating them. CDR3 size: 14 residues. CDR3 residues: CASSLGLGGNTIYF. CDR3 coding DNA: TGTGCCAGCAGCTTAGGCCTAGGGGGAAACACCATATATTTT.